This T cell receptor beta chain was sequenced in a study of shared clonotypes between healthy human individuals. The study's findings and limits: Non-shared clonotypes had lower generation probabilities than clonotypes shared by all four sorted-subset donors. Rarefaction revealed incomplete sorted-subset sequencing despite large depth.

The DNA input per sorted-subset replicate PCR was 200 ng, corresponding to roughly 31,000 T cell genomes. Only in-frame clones appear in the TCRdb table, and some are missing; sequencing was by immunoSEQ multiplex PCR. The repertoire holds about 2 million clones, about 95% seen once, with 1.2% in the top ten. In germline, CDR1 is SGHVS, CDR2 FQNEAQ. This CDR3 has 13 amino acids. J lost 6 bases, V lost 4 bases, and 2 bases had no gene match. Regarding this clone: Its antigen remains unidentified.

In the naive CD8 group, cells lacked CD45RO and were positively selected for CCR7, so terminally differentiated effector memory CD45RA+ cells were left out. Free of recent acute infections or vaccinations, the donors were healthy HIV-negative adults. This clonotype was obtained from a man between 18 and 29 years old in good health. Sequencing input: naive CD8+ T cells sorted from blood. The rearrangement links TRBV7-8 to TRBJ2-2; 7 nucleotides match TRBD1. The CDR3 nucleotides read TGTGCCAGCAGCTACAGGGGCGCCGGGGAGCTGTTTTTT. It yields the protein CASSYRGAGELFF.